The 20 T cell receptor beta chains below all came from one sample that was sequenced in a study of siplizumab effects on memory and regulatory T cells. Sequenced by immunoSEQ multiplex PCR; TCRdb stores in-frame clones only, minus some. The table includes 70,000 to 95,000 clones, 70% to 90% detected once. Source material: CD4+ T cells sorted from blood. All receptors derive from a human donor in good health.

The rearrangement links TRBV15 to TRBJ1-5; 7 nucleotides align to TRBD1. The CDR3 is made up of 15 amino acids. Germline-derived CDR1 and CDR2 are LNHNV and YYDKDF (reference sequence). The ends lost 5 bases at V and 9 bases at J; junction bases unmatched: 13. CDR3 region: CATSSDRDAIRPQHF. For the CDR3, the DNA is TGTGCCACCAGCTCCGACAGGGACGCGATCAGGCCCCAGCATTTT.

The chain joins TRBV30 to TRBJ2-3, with 13 bases identical to TRBD2. The V segment lost 4 bases and the J segment 5 bases; nucleotides outside the gene matches: 6. CDR1 and CDR2 (germline): GTSNPN, SVGIG (reference sequence). This CDR3 has 15 amino acids. The CDR3 region has the DNA TGTGCCTGGAAGACTAGCGGGAGGTTACAAGATACGCAGTATTTT. Protein sequence: CAWKTSGRLQDTQYF.

V is TRBV6-1 and J is TRBJ1-5; 8 bases agree with TRBD1. V lost 1 base, J lost 5 bases, and 10 bases stayed unmatched. This CDR3 has 17 residues. Germline CDR1 and CDR2: MNHNS and SASEGT. As DNA, the CDR3 is TGTGCCAGCAGTGAAGTCCCTTTCCCGACAGGGGATCAGCCCCAGCATTTT. Translating gives CASSEVPFPTGDQPQHF.

The V gene is TRBV6-1, the J gene TRBJ2-3; maybe TRBD2 (5 bases). The germline V gene has CDR1 MNHNS and CDR2 SASEGT. V was trimmed by 3 bases and J by 4 bases, leaving 8 bases between them. CDR3 size: 13 residues. The CDR3 coding sequence is TGTGCCAGCAGTGAGATGCGGGCAGATACGCAGTATTTT. Its protein product is CASSEMRADTQYF.

This chain uses TRBV7-8 with TRBJ2-1; TRBD1 aligns across 9 bases. This CDR3 is 16 amino acids long. Germline trimming cut 5 bases from V and 3 bases from J; bases unmatched to any gene: 8. Germline CDR1 SGHVS, CDR2 FQNEAQ. The CDR3 is CASSQYTGQGYNEQFF. The CDR3 DNA sequence: TGTGCCAGCAGCCAGTACACGGGACAGGGCTACAATGAGCAGTTCTTC.

The chain is built from TRBV19 and TRBJ2-1; TRBD2 aligns across 11 bases. The CDR3 extends over 16 amino acids. The V segment lost 5 bases and the J segment 1 base; nucleotides outside the gene matches: 4. CDR1 LNHDA and CDR2 SQIVND come from the germline V gene (reference sequence). CDR3 coding DNA: TGTGCCAGTAGTCTAGCGGGAGGCCCGTCCTACAATGAGCAGTTCTTC. Translation gives CASSLAGGPSYNEQFF.

The chain uses TRBV14 and TRBJ2-1, with 8 bases lining up with TRBD1. CDR3 length equals 13 residues. J gave up 16 bases and V 1 base, and 9 bases lay outside the gene matches. CDR1 and CDR2 from the germline V gene are SGHDN and FVKESK. In nucleotides, the CDR3 is TGTGCCAGCAGCCAAGTACAGACAGGGGTTAACTTCTTC. Protein sequence: CASSQVQTGVNFF. The full variable domain, with the rest looked up from reference TRBV14 and TRBJ2-1, is EAGVTQFPSHSVIEKGQTVTLRCDPISGHDNLYWYRRVMGKEIKFLLHFVKESKQDESGMPNNRFLAERTGGTYSTLKVQPAELEDSGVYFCASSQVQTGVNFFGPGTRLTVL.

The chain employs TRBV5-1 and TRBJ2-1, with D perhaps TRBD1 (6 bases). This CDR3 is 14 amino acids long. Germline loops: CDR1 SGHRS, CDR2 YFSETQ. V was clipped by 4 bases and J by 8 bases, with 16 bases between them. DNA of the CDR3: TGCGCCAGCAGCCGTTACAGGGCGGCAGATGAGCAGTTCTTC. The encoded protein is CASSRYRAADEQFF.

The chain employs TRBV19 and TRBJ2-2; 7 bases match TRBD1. J gave up 6 bases and V 5 bases, and 6 bases lay outside the gene matches. The V gene's germline CDR1 is LNHDA and CDR2 SQIVND (reference sequence). The length of the CDR3 is 14 residues. CDR3 sequence: CASSARQGSGELFF. CDR3 in DNA: TGTGCCAGTAGTGCCCGACAGGGCTCCGGGGAGCTGTTTTTT.

V and J are TRBV5-1 and TRBJ1-6; TRBD1 agrees at 8 bases. V lost 4 bases to trimming and J lost 8 bases; unmatched junction nucleotides: 8. Per germline, CDR1 SGHRS and CDR2 YFSETQ. The CDR3 extends over 15 amino acids. The CDR3, as DNA: TGCGCCAGCAGCGACAGGGGCGGAATCGATTCACCCCTCCACTTT. Amino acids: CASSDRGGIDSPLHF.

The chain is built from TRBV5-1 and TRBJ2-7; 14 bases fit TRBD2. The germline CDR1 and CDR2 sequences are SGHRS and YFSETQ. Trimming took 1 base from V and 7 from J; bases not matched to a gene: 7. The CDR3 covers 16 residues. In DNA, the CDR3 is TGCGCCAGCAGCTTGAATACCGGGACTAGCGGGGGAGAGCAGTACTTC. Residues: CASSLNTGTSGGEQYF.

As concerns this clone: Other nucleotide sequences in the sample specify the same CDR3. The chain is built from TRBV6-1 and TRBJ1-3; D unclear. CDR3 length: 12 amino acids. V lost 6 bases to trimming and J lost 4 bases, with 7 bases between them. Germline-derived CDR1 and CDR2 are MNHNS and SASEGT. CDR3 DNA: TGTGCCAGCAGGCCTTCCGGAAACACCATATATTTT. The encoded protein is CASRPSGNTIYF.

The chain combines TRBV25-1 with TRBJ1-1; D gene uncertain. This CDR3 spans 14 amino acids. The V gene's germline CDR1 is MGHDK and CDR2 SYGVNS. V gave up 6 bases and J gave up 0 bases, with 11 bases separating them. The CDR3 region is CASSREGLNTEAFF. The DNA for the CDR3 is TGTGCCAGCAGCCGGGAGGGTTTGAACACTGAAGCTTTCTTT.

This sequence joins TRBV25-1 and TRBJ2-7; possibly TRBD1 for D (6 bases). Trimming took 3 bases from V and 9 from J, leaving 21 bases between them. CDR3 length equals 15 residues. Germline V gene lookup returns CDR1 MGHDK and CDR2 SYGVNS. The CDR3 DNA reads as TGTGCCAGCAGTGACCCAGGGGACCTCCTACGTGGGCAGTACTTC. It translates to CASSDPGDLLRGQYF.

This chain connects TRBV6-6 to TRBJ2-3, with a possible D match to TRBD2 (6 bases). Per the germline V gene, CDR1 is MNHNY and CDR2 is SVGAGI (reference sequence). This CDR3 has 15 amino acids. With 0 bases removed from V and 5 bases from J, the gap between germline ends came to 12 bases. CDR3 region: CASSYSARRGDTQYF. The CDR3 nucleotides read TGTGCCAGCAGTTACTCCGCCCGGCGGGGAGATACGCAGTATTTT.

This clone was seen just once. The chain joins TRBV29-1 to TRBJ1-2; D is unresolved. Germline loops: CDR1 SQVTM, CDR2 ANQGSEA. This CDR3 has 12 amino acids. The V and J ends lost 2 bases and 5 bases respectively, with 9 bases between them. CDR3 sequence: CSVERLGYGYTF. CDR3 nucleotides: TGCAGCGTTGAAAGGTTGGGGTATGGCTACACCTTC.

The chain is built from TRBV4-2 and TRBJ2-1; 9 bases fit TRBD2. CDR3 length: 15 residues. With V trimmed by 1 base and J by 7 bases, 5 bases remained unmatched. Germline values: CDR1 LGHNA, CDR2 YNFKEQ. CDR3 nucleotides: TGTGCCAGCAGCCAAGCTCTAGCGGGATTTAATGAGCAGTTCTTC. Translated, it gives CASSQALAGFNEQFF.

This clone appeared a few times. This sequence joins TRBV11-2 and TRBJ2-7; no reliable D call. Germline V lookup: CDR1 SGHAT, CDR2 FQNNGV. The CDR3 is made up of 12 amino acids. The ends were cut back, 2 bases at V and 6 bases at J, with 8 bases in the middle. Written as DNA, the CDR3 is TGTGCCAGCAGCTTACTAGTAGGCGAGCAGTACTTC. Its protein is CASSLLVGEQYF.

V and J are TRBV18 and TRBJ1-4; TRBD1 might be the D (5 bases). This CDR3 has 16 amino acids. V lost 3 bases to trimming and J lost 10 bases, with 21 bases between them. CDR1 is KGHSH and CDR2 is LQKENI in the germline V gene. CDR3 sequence (DNA): TGTGCCAGCTCACCTACCGGGGCAGGGAATTCCCTAAAACTGTTTTTT. Its protein product is CASSPTGAGNSLKLFF.

This sequence joins TRBV5-4 and TRBJ1-5; TRBD1 matches at 8 bases. The CDR3 runs to 15 residues. CDR1 and CDR2 from the germline V gene are SGHNT and YYREEE (reference sequence). Trimming took 4 bases from V and 5 from J; bases not matched to a gene: 8. CDR3 in DNA: TGTGCCAGCAGCACATACCACAGGGGGGATCAGCCCCAGCATTTT. It specifies CASSTYHRGDQPQHF.